What follows is one TCR beta chain and its context. Its matching antigen is unknown. This sample also contains other DNA sequences that code for the same CDR3. The data are from a study of shared clonotypes between healthy human individuals. Repertoires were generated with immunoSEQ multiplex PCR, while TCRdb's copy carries only in-frame clones and drops some. The sample includes around 2.5 million clones, 80% to 95% of them seen just once. Overall study results and limits: Generation probabilities were higher for clonotypes shared across all four sorted-subset donors than for unshared ones.

Germline-derived CDR1 and CDR2 are GTSNPN and SVGIG (reference sequence). V lost 4 bases to trimming and J lost 7 bases; unmatched junction nucleotides: 6. This CDR3 has 13 residues. The receptor comes from a man younger than 35 in good health. Some clones in this sample may be carry-over from other donors' samples. This chain connects TRBV30 to TRBJ1-5; 8 bases map to TRBD1. The sequenced sample consisted of naive CD4+ T cells from PBMCs. As to subset: CD45RA+ positively selected. CDR3 region: CAWTLQGGQPQHF. CDR3 sequence (DNA): TGTGCCTGGACTCTACAGGGGGGACAGCCCCAGCATTTT.